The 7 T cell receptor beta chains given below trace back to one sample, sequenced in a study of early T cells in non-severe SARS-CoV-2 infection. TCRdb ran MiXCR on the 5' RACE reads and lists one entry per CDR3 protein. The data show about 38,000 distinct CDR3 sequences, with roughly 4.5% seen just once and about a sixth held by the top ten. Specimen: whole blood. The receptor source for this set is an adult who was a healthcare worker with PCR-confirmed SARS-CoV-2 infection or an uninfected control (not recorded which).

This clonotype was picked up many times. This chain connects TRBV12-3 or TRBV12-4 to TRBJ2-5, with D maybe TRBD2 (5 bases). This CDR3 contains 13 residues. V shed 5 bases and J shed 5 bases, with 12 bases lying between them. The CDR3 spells CASSRLGEETQYF. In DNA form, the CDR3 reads TGTGCCAGCAGTCGCCTTGGGGAGGAGACCCAGTACTTC.

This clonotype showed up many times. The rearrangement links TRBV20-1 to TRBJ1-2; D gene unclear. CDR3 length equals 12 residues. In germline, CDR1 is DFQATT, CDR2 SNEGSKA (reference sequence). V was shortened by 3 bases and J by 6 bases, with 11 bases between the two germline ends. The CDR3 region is CSARGSVDGYTF. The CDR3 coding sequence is TGCAGTGCTAGGGGCAGCGTGGATGGCTACACCTTC.

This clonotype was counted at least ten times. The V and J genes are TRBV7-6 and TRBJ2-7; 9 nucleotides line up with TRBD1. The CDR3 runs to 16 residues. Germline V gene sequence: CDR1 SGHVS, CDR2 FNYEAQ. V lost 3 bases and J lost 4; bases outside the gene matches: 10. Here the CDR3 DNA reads TGTGCCAGCAGCTTCCCCCCCGGACAGGGGCCATACGAGCAGTACTTC. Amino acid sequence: CASSFPPGQGPYEQYF.

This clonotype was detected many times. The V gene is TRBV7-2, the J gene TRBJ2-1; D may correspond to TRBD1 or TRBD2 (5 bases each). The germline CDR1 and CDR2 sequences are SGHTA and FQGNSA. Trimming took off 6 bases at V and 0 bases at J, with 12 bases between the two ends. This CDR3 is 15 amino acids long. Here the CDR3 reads CASRRDRYSYNEQFF. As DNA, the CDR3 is TGTGCCAGCAGAAGGGACCGATACTCCTACAATGAGCAGTTCTTC.

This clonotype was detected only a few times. As DNA, the CDR3 is TGTGCCAGCAGTCCAGGGGCGACAAGAGCTTTCTTT. It is translated as CASSPGATRAFF. This chain links TRBV12-3 or TRBV12-4 with TRBJ1-1; TRBD1 is a possible D gene (6 bases). V shed 5 bases and J shed 10 bases, with 14 bases lying between them. The CDR3 is made up of 12 amino acids.

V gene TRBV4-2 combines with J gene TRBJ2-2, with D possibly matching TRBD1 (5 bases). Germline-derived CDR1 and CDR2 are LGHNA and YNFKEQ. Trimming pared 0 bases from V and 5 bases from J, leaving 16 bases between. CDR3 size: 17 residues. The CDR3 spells CASSQEGVGSRTGELFF. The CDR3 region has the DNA TGTGCCAGCAGCCAAGAAGGGGTGGGCAGTCGGACCGGGGAGCTGTTTTTT.

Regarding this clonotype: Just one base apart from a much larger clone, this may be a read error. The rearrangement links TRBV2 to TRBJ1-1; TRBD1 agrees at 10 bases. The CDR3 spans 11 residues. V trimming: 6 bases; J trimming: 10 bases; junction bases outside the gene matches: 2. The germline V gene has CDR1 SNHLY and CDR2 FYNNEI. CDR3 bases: TGTGCCAGCAGGGGACAGGGGCGAGCTTTCTTT. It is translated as CASRGQGRAFF.